This T cell receptor (beta chain) was captured by sequencing in a study of early T cells in non-severe SARS-CoV-2 infection. Study details: Alpha and beta chains were unpaired, from unsorted whole-blood bulk RNA.

TCRdb reprocessed the 5' RACE reads via MiXCR and lists one record per CDR3 protein. The sample lists about 50,000 distinct CDR3 sequences, roughly 9.3% occurring once. This CDR3 contains 16 residues. Germline V gives CDR1 GTSNPN, CDR2 SVGIG (reference sequence). Losses at the gene ends were 2 bases for V and 4 bases for J; bases not matched to a gene: 9. Input material: whole blood. The rearrangement links TRBV30 to TRBJ1-3; 9 bases align to TRBD1. This clonotype originated in an adult who was a healthcare worker with PCR-confirmed SARS-CoV-2 infection or an uninfected control (not recorded which). The CDR3 region has the DNA TGTGCCTGGAGTACCCCCGGGACAGGGACCGGAAACACCATATATTTT. This encodes CAWSTPGTGTGNTIYF.